This TCR beta chain was retrieved from a study of control samples from healthy donors and cancer patients. Sequenced by immunoSEQ multiplex PCR; TCRdb stores in-frame clones only, minus some. The sample comprises 120,000 or so clones, more than 75% of which are singletons, and 2.9% rests with the top ten. The receptor was isolated from a man in his fifties or sixties in good health. Sequencing used blood.

The CDR3 here is CASRSAGELLDEQFF. As DNA, the CDR3 is TGTGCCAGTAGGTCAGCCGGGGAACTCCTAGATGAGCAGTTCTTC. The rearrangement links TRBV19 to TRBJ2-1; D possibly corresponds to TRBD2 (5 bases). The germline CDR1 and CDR2 sequences are LNHDA and SQIVND (reference sequence). The CDR3 extends over 15 amino acids. Trimming took 6 bases from V and 8 from J, leaving 20 bases between them.